The clone carrying this T cell receptor beta chain was detected a few times. Its specificity is unknown. Sequence at one end of the junction differs from germline and may be a read error. The CDR3 consists of 15 residues. Looked up from germline, CDR1 is LNHDA and CDR2 is SQIVND (reference sequence). Breast cancer patients provided tissue from their axillary draining lymph nodes. The data were obtained in a study of breast tumors, draining lymph nodes, adjacent tissues. Study-level results: Data fit most tumor T cells coming from lymph node, expanding in tumor. Tumor repertoires ranked between lymph nodes and nontumor tissue in diversity, with V and J gene preferences.

TCRdb passed the multiplex PCR reads through MiXCR, listing each CDR3 protein once. Of some 120,000 distinct CDR3 sequences in the sample, 21% are singletons; the top ten hold roughly 2%. This chain connects TRBV19 to TRBJ2-7, with 8 bases fitting TRBD2. The sequence came from a female donor with breast cancer. Some clones in this sample may be carry-over from other donors' samples. Sequencing was done on a sample of axillary lymph node tissue. The CDR3 region has the DNA TGTGCCAGTAGTCCCGTGGCGGGAGGCTCCTCCGAGCAGTACTTC. Its translation: CASSPVAGGSSEQYF.